This T cell receptor (beta chain) comes out of a study of cytomegalovirus exposure and HLA in healthy donors. Regarding the study as a whole: A later analysis found common viral pathogens apparently linked to several of the most significant clusters. Specificity of a few CMV-associated chains for CMV antigens was verified in vitro.

The table lists this clone with a count of one. Antigen unknown. 60 Vbeta and 13 Jbeta primers were used in PCR. Libraries were prepared by immunoSEQ multiplex PCR; TCRdb keeps only in-frame clonotypes and omits some of them. The repertoire consists of more than 85,000 clones, with 83% occurring once and the leading ten covering roughly 6%. The V gene's germline CDR1 is LNHNV and CDR2 YYDKDF (reference sequence). The V gene lost 0 bases and the J gene lost 5 bases, with 15 bases spanning the gap. CDR3 length equals 16 residues. The specimen was PBMCs. J is TRBJ2-3 and V is TRBV15; perhaps TRBD1 as D (6 bases). The sequence came from a man aged 18 to 30 in good health and CMV-seronegative. CDR3: CATSREGSGAVDTQYF. CDR3 sequence (DNA): TGTGCCACCAGCAGAGAGGGTTCAGGGGCGGTAGATACGCAGTATTTT. Drawing the rest from reference TRBV15 and TRBJ2-3, the complete variable domain is DAMVIQNPRYQVTQFGKPVTLSCSQTLNHNVMYWYQQKSSQAPKLLFHYYDKDFNNEADTPDNFQSRRPNTSFCFLDIRSPGLGDTAMYLCATSREGSGAVDTQYFGPGTRLTVL.